Detailed here is one T cell receptor beta chain. Time point denoted: after dendritic cell vaccination, including at tumor progression/relapse. Blood PBMC samples: pre-vaccination, two weeks post third vaccination, and at tumor progression. The source of the sample is a study of glioma-infiltrating T cells after dendritic cell vaccination. Input was 2 ug genomic DNA, or all available if less. Clones were sequenced by immunoSEQ multiplex PCR, and TCRdb holds only the in-frame ones, with some missing. The data hold roughly 88,000 clones, with approximately 78% observed a single time. Germline CDR1 is GTSNPN and CDR2 is SVGIG (reference sequence). V dropped 3 bases and J dropped 2; count of bases not matched to a gene: 5. CDR3 length: 14 residues.

The sequence was obtained from a human donor with glioblastoma. This chain links TRBV30 with TRBJ2-5; 8 nucleotides line up with TRBD2. Here the sequenced sample was blood, taken after dendritic cell vaccination. The CDR3 is CAWRLAGLQETQYF. The CDR3 DNA follows: TGTGCCTGGAGGCTAGCGGGTTTACAAGAGACCCAGTACTTC.